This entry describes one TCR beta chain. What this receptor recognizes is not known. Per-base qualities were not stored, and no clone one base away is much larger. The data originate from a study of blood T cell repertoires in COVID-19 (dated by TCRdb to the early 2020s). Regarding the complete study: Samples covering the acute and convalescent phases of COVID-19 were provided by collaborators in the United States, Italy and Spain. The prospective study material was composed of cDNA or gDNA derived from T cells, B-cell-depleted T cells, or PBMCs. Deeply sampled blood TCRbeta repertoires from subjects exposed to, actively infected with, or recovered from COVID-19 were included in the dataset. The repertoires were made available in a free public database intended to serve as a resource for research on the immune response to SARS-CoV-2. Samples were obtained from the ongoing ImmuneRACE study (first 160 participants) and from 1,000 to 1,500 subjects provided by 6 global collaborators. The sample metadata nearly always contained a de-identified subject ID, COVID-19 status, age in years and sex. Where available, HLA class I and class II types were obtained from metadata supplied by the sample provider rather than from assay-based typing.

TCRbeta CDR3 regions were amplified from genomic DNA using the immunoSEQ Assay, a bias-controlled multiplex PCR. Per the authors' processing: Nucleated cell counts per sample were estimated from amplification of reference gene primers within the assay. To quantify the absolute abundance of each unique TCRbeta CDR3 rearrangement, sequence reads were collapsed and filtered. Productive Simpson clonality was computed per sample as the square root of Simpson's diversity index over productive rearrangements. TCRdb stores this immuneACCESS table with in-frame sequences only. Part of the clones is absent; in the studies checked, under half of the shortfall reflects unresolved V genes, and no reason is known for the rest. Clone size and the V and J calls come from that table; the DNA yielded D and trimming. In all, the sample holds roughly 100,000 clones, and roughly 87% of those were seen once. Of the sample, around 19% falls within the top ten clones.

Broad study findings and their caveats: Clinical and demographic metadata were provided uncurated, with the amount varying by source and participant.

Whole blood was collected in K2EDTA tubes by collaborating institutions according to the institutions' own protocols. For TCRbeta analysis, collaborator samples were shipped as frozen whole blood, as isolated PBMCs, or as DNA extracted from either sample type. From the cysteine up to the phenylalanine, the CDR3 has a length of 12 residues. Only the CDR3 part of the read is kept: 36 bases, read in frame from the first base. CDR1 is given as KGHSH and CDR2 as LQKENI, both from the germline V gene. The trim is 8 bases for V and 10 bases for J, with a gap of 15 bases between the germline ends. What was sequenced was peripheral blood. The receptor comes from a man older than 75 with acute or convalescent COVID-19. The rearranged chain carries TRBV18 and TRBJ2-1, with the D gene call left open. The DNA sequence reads TGTGCCAGCACTTCCGCTAGAGGCGAGCAGTTCTTC. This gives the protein CASTSARGEQFF.